The present T cell receptor beta chain was sequenced within a study of CD8+CD57+ T cells in acquired aplastic anemia. Notes on the study in general: Any difference that existed in CD8+ Simpson's diversity between patients and controls was not significant.

TCR beta VDJ combinations and CDR3 sequences were profiled from genomic DNA. TCRdb processed the reads anew with MiXCR; each CDR3 protein has one entry. The table has some 160,000 distinct CDR3 sequences, roughly 48% seen once; the top ten hold approximately 3%. On this clonotype itself: No antigen is known for it.

Before being chosen for sequencing, patients had shown CD8+CD57+ cell expansion by flow cytometry. Every patient presented with severe acquired aplastic anemia. The sample comprised sorted CD4+, CD8+, or CD8+CD57+ T cells (not recorded which) from PBMCs. The TCR was taken from a human donor with aplastic anemia.

In nucleotides, the CDR3 is TGCGCCAGCAGTGATTCAGGGGGAAGCTCCTACGAGCAGTACTTC. Protein sequence: CASSDSGGSSYEQYF. This sequence joins TRBV10-1 and TRBJ2-7; TRBD1 matches 7 bases. The ends lost 3 bases at V and 0 bases at J; junction bases unmatched: 5. Germline assignment: CDR1 WNHNN and CDR2 SYGVQD (reference sequence). The CDR3 spans 15 residues.